The 22 T cell receptor beta chains below all came from one sample that was sequenced in a study of cytomegalovirus exposure and HLA in healthy donors. Primers for the PCR totalled 60 Vbeta and 13 Jbeta. TCRdb keeps only in-frame clones here, not all; method: immunoSEQ multiplex PCR. The sample includes under 110,000 clones, 75% of them seen just once. Sequenced: PBMCs. These receptors came from a man in his forties or fifties in good health and CMV-seronegative.

The chain employs TRBV7-6 and TRBJ1-4, with 7 bases identical to TRBD1. Germline-derived CDR1 and CDR2 are SGHVS and FNYEAQ. This CDR3 is built from 16 residues. Unmatched junction bases numbered 6, after V lost 5 bases and J lost 0 bases. Here the CDR3 reads CASSVDRFATNEKLFF. CDR3 coding DNA: TGTGCCAGCAGCGTGGACAGGTTCGCAACTAATGAAAAACTGTTTTTT.

This sequence joins TRBV15 and TRBJ1-2; 7 nucleotides agree with TRBD1. Germline lookup yields CDR1 LNHNV and CDR2 YYDKDF (reference sequence). After removal of 0 bases from V and 4 bases from J, the junction contained 8 bases not matched to a gene. The CDR3 spans 16 residues. The CDR3 coding sequence is TGTGCCACCAGCAGAGACCACCAGGGGGATGGCTATGGCTACACCTTC. Its protein product is CATSRDHQGDGYGYTF.

V usage is TRBV5-5 and J usage is TRBJ2-2; 7 bases align to TRBD1. V lost 0 bases, J lost 0 bases, and 2 bases stayed unmatched. CDR3 size: 16 residues. The V gene's germline CDR1 is SGHKS and CDR2 YYEKEE (reference sequence). The CDR3, as DNA: TGTGCCAGCAGCTTGGAGGGGACAGCGAACACCGGGGAGCTGTTTTTT. This gives the protein CASSLEGTANTGELFF.

Only one count was recorded for this clone. No conserved phenylalanine or tryptophan is present at the end of the CDR3, so a read error is the likely explanation. The CDR3 protein is CAISEARGNTEAFS. CDR3 in DNA: TGTGCCATCAGTGAGGCTCGGGGGAACACTGAAGCTTTCTCT. V usage is TRBV10-3 and J usage is TRBJ1-1, with unresolved D. This CDR3 region has 14 residues. Germline loops: CDR1 ENHRY, CDR2 SYGVKD. With 2 bases removed from V and 1 base from J, the gap between germline ends came to 8 bases.

The genes are TRBV6-5 and TRBJ2-7; D remains unclear. V shed 5 bases and J shed 4 bases, with 12 bases lying between them. The CDR3 has 13 residues. The germline gives CDR1 MNHEY, CDR2 SVGAGI. CDR3 coding DNA: TGTGCCAGCAGTCCTCTCGGGTCATACGAGCAGTACTTC. Amino acid sequence: CASSPLGSYEQYF.

This chain connects TRBV5-1 to TRBJ2-5; D uncertain. CDR3 length equals 15 residues. CDR1 and CDR2 from the germline V gene are SGHRS and YFSETQ. V gave up 0 bases and J gave up 3 bases, with 12 bases separating them. The CDR3 region is CASSLASGLEETQYF. The CDR3 nucleotides read TGCGCCAGCAGCTTGGCTTCAGGCCTGGAAGAGACCCAGTACTTC.

This clone was seen a handful of times. The chain carries TRBV5-1 and TRBJ2-3, with D uncertain. Germline V lookup: CDR1 SGHRS, CDR2 YFSETQ. CDR3 length: 15 residues. V was pared by 0 bases and J by 3 bases, with 11 bases between. CDR3 nucleotides: TGCGCCAGCAGCTTGGGACACCCCGCGACAGATACGCAGTATTTT. This translates into CASSLGHPATDTQYF.

The chain carries TRBV27 and TRBJ2-1; 7 bases align to TRBD2. The junction had 5 bases not matched to a gene; V was cut back by 8 bases and J by 4 bases. Germline CDR1 MNHEY, CDR2 SMNVEV (reference sequence). CDR3 length: 13 residues. The CDR3 reads CASGGLGYNEQFF. The DNA of the CDR3 is TGTGCCAGCGGTGGACTAGGGTACAATGAGCAGTTCTTC.

The J gene is TRBJ2-1, the V gene TRBV27; a possible D gene is TRBD2 (5 bases). Trimming removed 7 bases from V and 6 bases from J, with 25 bases in between. Germline loops: CDR1 MNHEY, CDR2 SMNVEV (reference sequence). This CDR3 region has 17 residues. The CDR3 spells CASTSLGVAEGINEQFF. The CDR3 nucleotides are TGTGCCAGCACCTCCCTTGGGGTAGCAGAGGGAATCAATGAGCAGTTCTTC.

In the case of this clone: One junction end does not reproduce the germline sequence, and a read error may be involved. The rearrangement uses TRBV7-3 and TRBJ2-2; possibly TRBD2 for D (5 bases). Looked up from germline, CDR1 is SGHTA and CDR2 is FQGTGA. This CDR3 has 12 amino acids. Written as DNA, the CDR3 is TGTGCCAGCAGCTCCCCCGCCGGGAAGCTGTTTTTT. Protein product: CASSSPAGKLFF.

Only one count was recorded for this clone. The chain combines TRBV7-2 with TRBJ2-3; TRBD1 is a possible D gene (5 bases). CDR1 SGHTA and CDR2 FQGNSA come from the germline V gene. With 5 bases removed from V and 0 bases from J, the gap between germline ends came to 24 bases. The CDR3 length is 19 residues. The CDR3 region is CASSPKKDKFFSSTDTQYF. In nucleotides, the CDR3 is TGTGCCAGCAGCCCTAAAAAGGACAAATTCTTCTCTAGCACAGATACGCAGTATTTT.

The rearrangement joins TRBV7-6 to TRBJ2-5; a weak D match, TRBD2 (7 bases). The J call is in doubt because the DNA end fits TRBJ2-7 better. CDR1 SGHVS and CDR2 FNYEAQ come from the germline V gene. This CDR3 is 15 amino acids long. CDR3: CASSLRGTGGFEQYF. CDR3 sequence (DNA): TGTGCCAGCAGCTTAAGGGGGACGGGAGGTTTCGAGCAGTACTTC.

This chain joins TRBV5-1 and TRBJ2-7, with a weak D call TRBD2 (5 bases). Per germline, CDR1 SGHRS and CDR2 YFSETQ. The CDR3 is 14 residues long. V lost 4 bases, J lost 8 bases, and 19 bases lay in between. CDR3 sequence reads: CASSVDTAAPQQYF. The DNA of the CDR3 is TGCGCCAGCAGCGTCGACACAGCGGCCCCCCAGCAGTACTTC.

The chain links TRBV27 to TRBJ2-7, with 7 bases that match TRBD2. The ends lost 2 bases at V and 2 bases at J; junction bases unmatched: 3. The CDR3 is 14 amino acids. Germline V CDR1 and CDR2: MNHEY, SMNVEV (reference sequence). DNA of the CDR3: TGTGCCAGCAGTTTAGCGGGAGCCACCTACGAGCAGTACTTC. Translation: CASSLAGATYEQYF.

CDR3 loop: CASSLRQGRSTEAFF. The CDR3 DNA reads TGTGCCAGCAGCTTAAGACAGGGTAGGAGCACTGAAGCTTTCTTT. This chain uses TRBV7-9 with TRBJ1-1, with 7 bases identical to TRBD1. V lost 2 bases, J lost 4 bases, and 7 bases stayed unmatched. Per germline, CDR1 SEHNR and CDR2 FQNEAQ (reference sequence). The CDR3 length is 15 residues.

This chain connects TRBV7-2 to TRBJ2-2; TRBD2 matches 8 bases. The ends lost 1 base at V and 5 bases at J; junction bases unmatched: 3. CDR1 and CDR2 (germline): SGHTA, FQGNSA. The CDR3 runs to 15 residues. The CDR3 sequence is CASSLVVAGTGELFF. For the CDR3, the DNA is TGTGCCAGCAGCTTAGTGGTAGCGGGGACCGGGGAGCTGTTTTTT.

V gene TRBV19 combines with J gene TRBJ1-3; possible D gene TRBD1, 5 bases. CDR1 LNHDA and CDR2 SQIVND come from the germline V gene (reference sequence). This CDR3 region has 15 residues. Trimming took off 7 bases at V and 3 bases at J, with 16 bases between the two ends. This chain's CDR3 is CASTQGDAGGNTIYF. For the CDR3, the DNA is TGTGCCAGTACCCAGGGTGATGCTGGTGGAAACACCATATATTTT.

The CDR3 bases are TGTGCCAGCACCCGGACAGGGGTGGGCCCTAATTCACCCCTCCACTTT. Residues: CASTRTGVGPNSPLHF. The rearrangement joins TRBV27 to TRBJ1-6; 9 bases map to TRBD1. Germline lookup yields CDR1 MNHEY and CDR2 SMNVEV (reference sequence). Germline trimming cut 7 bases from V and 6 bases from J; bases unmatched to any gene: 10. CDR3 size: 16 residues.

The chain links TRBV7-3 to TRBJ2-1; possibly TRBD1 for D (5 bases). There are 13 residues in the CDR3. Germline V gene data show CDR1 as SGHTA and CDR2 as FQGTGA. V was trimmed by 5 bases and J by 9 bases, leaving 14 bases between them. CDR3 DNA sequence: TGTGCCAGCAGCGTCGTGCAGGGTACTGAGCAGTTCTTC. This codes for CASSVVQGTEQFF.

The V and J genes are TRBV18 and TRBJ2-7; TRBD1 agrees at 8 bases. V was pared by 4 bases and J by 6 bases, with 5 bases of the junction left unmatched. This CDR3 comprises 13 residues. Germline CDR1 KGHSH, CDR2 LQKENI. DNA for the CDR3: TGTGCCAGCTCACGGGACAGGCTTTCCGAGCAGTACTTC. As protein: CASSRDRLSEQYF.

This chain uses TRBV5-1 with TRBJ1-4; no clear D. CDR3 size: 16 residues. V lost 2 bases and J 9 bases, leaving 20 bases between the germline ends. Germline CDR1 and CDR2: SGHRS and YFSETQ. The CDR3, as DNA: TGCGCCAGCAGCTTCCGAGAGGTGGCCGTAGAGAAAAAACTGTTTTTT. Amino acids: CASSFREVAVEKKLFF. Variable domain in full (rest from reference TRBV5-1 and TRBJ1-4): KAGVTQTPRYLIKTRGQQVTLSCSPISGHRSVSWYQQTPGQGLQFLFEYFSETQRNKGNFPGRFSGRQFSNSRSEMNVSTLELGDSALYLCASSFREVAVEKKLFFGSGTQLSVL.

The V gene is TRBV18, the J gene TRBJ2-7, with 8 positions matching TRBD1. The trim removed 3 bases at V and 2 bases at J, leaving 6 bases unmatched. Germline V lookup: CDR1 KGHSH, CDR2 LQKENI. The CDR3 consists of 15 residues. The CDR3 region has the DNA TGTGCCAGCTCACCCGGGACAGGATCTACCTACGAGCAGTACTTC. It codes for CASSPGTGSTYEQYF.